The T cell receptor beta chain under discussion was sequenced for a study of T cell responses to AZD1222 COVID-19 vaccine. Study-level background: Second doses were pooled across both intervals (about 4 or about 12 weeks).

Assay: immunoSEQ multiplex PCR; the TCRdb copy retains only in-frame clones and omits some. The data show some 130,000 clones, 88% seen once. The CDR3 is 11 residues long. Trimming pared 3 bases from V and 5 bases from J, leaving 4 bases between. The chain joins TRBV12-3 or TRBV12-4 to TRBJ2-5, with D hard to call. Sequenced material: peripheral blood, taken on day 0 of AZD1222 vaccination. This clonotype originated in an adult in good health. CDR3 nucleotides: TGTGCCAGCAGTTTTCTCGAGACCCAGTACTTC. This codes for CASSFLETQYF.